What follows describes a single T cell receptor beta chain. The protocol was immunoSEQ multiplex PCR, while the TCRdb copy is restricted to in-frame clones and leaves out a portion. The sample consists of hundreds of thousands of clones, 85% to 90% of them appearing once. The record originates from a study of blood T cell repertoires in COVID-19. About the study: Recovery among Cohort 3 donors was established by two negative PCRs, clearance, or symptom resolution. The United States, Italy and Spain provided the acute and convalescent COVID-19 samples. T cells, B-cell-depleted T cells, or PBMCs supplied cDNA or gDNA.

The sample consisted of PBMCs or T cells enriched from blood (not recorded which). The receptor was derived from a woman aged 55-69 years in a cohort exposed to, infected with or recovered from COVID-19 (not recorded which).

CDR3 region: CASSLMGGTGQSGYTF. The CDR3 bases are TGTGCCAGCAGCTTAATGGGAGGGACGGGACAATCAGGCTACACCTTC. The V call is TRBV7-3, the J call TRBJ1-2; tentatively, D is TRBD1 (6 bases). This CDR3 is built from 16 residues. V lost 1 base to trimming and J lost 8 bases, with 20 bases between them. Germline V gene data show CDR1 as SGHTA and CDR2 as FQGTGA.